This T cell receptor beta chain is drawn from a study of blood T cell repertoires in COVID-19. The V and J ends lost 0 bases and 2 bases respectively, with 10 bases between them. The germline V gene has CDR1 SGHAT and CDR2 FQNNGV. The CDR3 covers 16 residues. TCRdb's copy holds only in-frame clones and misses some; the assay was immunoSEQ multiplex PCR. The table records fewer than 200,000 clones, almost 85% of them present only once. This TCR was sampled from a middle-aged man who had recovered from COVID-19. This chain joins TRBV11-2 and TRBJ2-2, with D perhaps matching TRBD2 (5 bases). Source material: peripheral blood. The DNA for the CDR3 is TGTGCCAGCAGCTTAGAGGGAGACATCAACACCGGGGAGCTGTTTTTT. Protein: CASSLEGDINTGELFF. Together with reference TRBV11-2 and TRBJ2-2, the CDR3 gives the full variable domain: EAGVAQSPRYKIIEKRQSVAFWCNPISGHATLYWYQQILGQGPKLLIQFQNNGVVDDSQLPKDRFSAERLKGVDSTLKIQPAKLEDSAVYLCASSLEGDINTGELFFGEGSRLTVL.